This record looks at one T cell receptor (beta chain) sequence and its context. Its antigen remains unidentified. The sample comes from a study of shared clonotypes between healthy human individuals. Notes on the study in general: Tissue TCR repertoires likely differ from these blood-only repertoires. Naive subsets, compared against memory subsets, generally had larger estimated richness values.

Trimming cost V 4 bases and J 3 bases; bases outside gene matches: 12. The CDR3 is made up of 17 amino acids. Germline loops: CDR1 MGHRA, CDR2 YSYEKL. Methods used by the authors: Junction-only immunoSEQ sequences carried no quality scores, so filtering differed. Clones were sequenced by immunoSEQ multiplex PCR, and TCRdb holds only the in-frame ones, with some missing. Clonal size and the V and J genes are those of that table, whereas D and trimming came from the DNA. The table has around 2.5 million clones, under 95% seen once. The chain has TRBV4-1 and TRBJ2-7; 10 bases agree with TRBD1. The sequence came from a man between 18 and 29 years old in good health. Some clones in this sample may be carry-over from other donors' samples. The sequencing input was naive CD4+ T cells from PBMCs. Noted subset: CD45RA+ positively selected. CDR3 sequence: CASSLVLPGTGVYEQYF. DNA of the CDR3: TGCGCCAGCAGCCTGGTTCTCCCCGGGACAGGGGTCTACGAGCAGTACTTC.